One and the same sample provided the 14 T cell receptor beta chains below, sequenced in a study of T cells after yellow fever vaccination. TCRdb used MiXCR to reprocess the 5' RACE reads, holding one entry per CDR3 protein. The repertoire holds about 580,000 distinct CDR3 sequences, with approximately 16% as singletons. This specimen was PBMCs, taken 5 days after the first yellow fever vaccination. Receptor source: a man between 18 and 35 years old who received the YFV17D yellow fever vaccine.

This clonotype has just a few counts. J is TRBJ1-1 and V is TRBV6-2 or TRBV6-3, with D uncertain. The CDR3 has 14 residues. Germline CDR1 and CDR2: MNHEY and SVGEGT. V lost 7 bases, J lost 0 bases, and 12 bases lay in between. This chain's CDR3 is CASTNDHLNTEAFF. In DNA form, the CDR3 reads TGTGCCAGCACTAATGACCATCTGAACACTGAAGCTTTCTTT.

The rearrangement joins TRBV4-3 to TRBJ2-1; 10 bases agree with TRBD2. With 1 base clipped from V and 8 bases from J, the junction kept 8 bases outside the gene matches. The CDR3 has 16 amino acids. The germline CDR1 and CDR2 sequences are LGHNA and YSLEER. In DNA, the CDR3 is TGCGCCAGCAGCCAAGTACCAGCGGGGGGGCATTATGAGCAGTTCTTC. Amino acid sequence: CASSQVPAGGHYEQFF.

This clonotype was seen a few times. Sequence at one end of the junction differs from germline and may be a read error. The gene calls are TRBV7-9 and TRBJ1-1; 8 bases map to TRBD1. The CDR3 length is 16 residues. The germline V gene has CDR1 SEHNR and CDR2 FQNEAQ (reference sequence). CDR3 in DNA: TGTGCCAGCAGCATAGCCGGGACAGGACGTAACGTTGAAGCTTTCTTT. Residues: CASSIAGTGRNVEAFF.

The V and J genes are TRBV23-1 and TRBJ2-7; D unclear. TRBV23-1 is placed among ORFs of uncertain function. This CDR3 comprises 12 residues. The V gene lost 6 bases and the J gene lost 2 bases, with 8 bases spanning the gap. This CDR3 is CASSPETYEQYV. The CDR3 DNA follows: TGCGCCAGCAGCCCCGAGACCTACGAGCAGTACGTC.

The chain recombines TRBV14 with TRBJ2-7; D ambiguous. The CDR3 spans 16 residues. Deletions cut 1 base from V and 5 bases from J, with 18 bases between. Germline V gives CDR1 SGHDN, CDR2 FVKESK. The CDR3 DNA is TGTGCCAGCAGCCAAGTTAGAACGGGCCTATTCGACGAGCAGTACTTC. This encodes CASSQVRTGLFDEQYF.

This clonotype was found many times. This sequence joins TRBV6-6 and TRBJ1-2, with 7 bases lining up with TRBD1. J gave up 3 bases and V 5 bases, and 3 bases lay outside the gene matches. CDR1 and CDR2 from the germline V gene are MNHNY and SVGAGI (reference sequence). The CDR3 is made up of 13 amino acids. The CDR3: CASSRGTDYGYTF. In DNA, the CDR3 is TGTGCCAGCAGTAGAGGGACAGACTATGGCTACACCTTC.

This sequence joins TRBV9 and TRBJ2-2; D is unresolved. CDR1 SGDLS and CDR2 YYNGEE come from the germline V gene. The V end was cut by 0 bases, the J end by 2 bases, with 14 bases between. The CDR3 is 17 residues long. Here the CDR3 reads CASSVVGLQPNTGELFF. CDR3 bases: TGTGCCAGCAGCGTAGTTGGGCTACAGCCCAACACCGGGGAGCTGTTTTTT. The whole variable domain, filled in from reference TRBV9 and TRBJ2-2, reads DSGVTQTPKHLITATGQRVTLRCSPRSGDLSVYWYQQSLDQGLQFLIQYYNGEERAKGNILERFSAQQFPDLHSELNLSSLELGDSALYFCASSVVGLQPNTGELFFGEGSRLTVL.

This clonotype is a singleton in its sample. As DNA, the CDR3 is TGTGCCAGCAGCAGCACAGGAGCTTTCGACGCGCAGTATTTT. Amino acids: CASSSTGAFDAQYF. The rearrangement joins TRBV21-1 to TRBJ2-3; the listed D gene, TRBD1, was not tested against the DNA. TRBV21-1 is described as a pseudogene. CDR3 length: 14 amino acids.

This clonotype was found a few times. The rearrangement joins TRBV11-3 to TRBJ2-2; D is undetermined. Looked up from germline, CDR1 is SGHNT and CDR2 is YENEEA. CDR3 length equals 15 residues. Trimming took off 0 bases at V and 6 bases at J, with 11 bases between the two ends. The CDR3 DNA sequence: TGTGCCAGCAGCTTAGACGGACCCCAGGCCGGGGAGCTGTTTTTT. This sequence encodes CASSLDGPQAGELFF.

The V call is TRBV6-1, the J call TRBJ2-5; D not resolved. Germline CDR1 is MNHNS and CDR2 is SASEGT. The CDR3 has 14 amino acids. Trimming shortened V by 3 bases and J by 0 bases, and 8 bases separated the two germline ends. Written as DNA, the CDR3 is TGTGCCAGCAGTGACAGAAATCACCAAGAGACCCAGTACTTC. The encoded protein is CASSDRNHQETQYF.

In its sample, this clonotype was seen a few times. This sequence joins TRBV12-3 or TRBV12-4 and TRBJ2-3; 15 bases are shared with TRBD2. The junction had 8 bases not matched to a gene; V was cut back by 5 bases and J by 11 bases. The CDR3 is made up of 15 amino acids. CDR3 sequence (DNA): TGTGCCAGCAGTGGGACTAGCGGGGGGCTTCGTGAGCAGTATTTT. This translates into CASSGTSGGLREQYF.

In this sample, this clonotype turned up a few times. This chain uses TRBV18 with TRBJ1-1; the D is unclear. V was shortened by 2 bases and J by 0 bases, with 4 bases between the two germline ends. CDR3 length equals 13 residues. CDR1 KGHSH and CDR2 LQKENI come from the germline V gene. For the CDR3, the DNA is TGTGCCAGCTCACCATTGGTGAACACTGAAGCTTTCTTT. Protein sequence: CASSPLVNTEAFF.

This clonotype was picked up a small number of times. The chain joins TRBV7-3 to TRBJ1-1; weak D call: TRBD1 (5 bases). Trimming removed 2 bases from V and 4 bases from J, with 11 bases in between. The CDR3 spans 14 residues. CDR1 is SGHTA, CDR2 FQGTGA, per germline. In DNA, the CDR3 is TGTGCCAGCAGCTTAGAACCTGGGGCCACTGAAGCTTTCTTT. As protein: CASSLEPGATEAFF.

This clonotype came up a few times. The chain uses TRBV7-2 and TRBJ2-2; a weak D match, TRBD1 (7 bases). Germline V gene data show CDR1 as SGHTA and CDR2 as FQGNSA. This CDR3 region has 16 residues. V was trimmed by 10 bases and J by 4 bases, leaving 22 bases between them. This CDR3 reads CAILQAGGLSTGELFF. CDR3 bases: TGTGCCATCCTCCAGGCAGGGGGGTTAAGCACCGGGGAGCTGTTTTTT.